A selection of T cell receptor beta chains follows, all from one sample in a study of blood T cell repertoires in COVID-19. Sequenced by immunoSEQ multiplex PCR; TCRdb stores in-frame clones only, minus some. In the table there are about 210,000 clones, roughly nine tenths of which are singletons. Sequenced input: peripheral blood. The source of these receptors is a woman in her 70s with acute or convalescent COVID-19. Both conserved end residues are part of each CDR3. The D gene is left open where the match is weak. Only some rows state a clone size, as once, few, many or a class for expanded clones.

J gene	V gene	clone size	D gene	CDR3 protein	CDR3 DNA
TRBJ2-3	TRBV11-3	NA	NA	CASSLVGLGQNTDTQYF	TGTGCCAGCAGCTTAGTCGGTCTGGGACAAAACACAGATACGCAGTATTTT
TRBJ2-5	TRBV5-1	NA	TRBD1	CASGTGGDETQYF	TGCGCCAGTGGGACAGGGGGTGATGAGACCCAGTACTTC
TRBJ2-5	TRBV2	NA	NA	CASSVSTSPEETQYF	TGTGCCAGCAGTGTGTCGACTAGTCCCGAAGAGACCCAGTACTTC
TRBJ1-5	TRBV4-1	NA	NA	CASSVNLDRDNQPQHF	TGCGCCAGCAGCGTCAACCTGGACAGAGACAATCAGCCCCAGCATTTT
TRBJ1-1	TRBV18	once	TRBD1	CASSLTHLGQGYTEAFF	TGTGCCAGCTCACTCACGCATTTGGGACAGGGGTACACTGAAGCTTTCTTT
TRBJ2-7	TRBV11-2	NA	NA	CASSFSGQGNFEQYF	TGTGCCAGCAGCTTCAGCGGTCAGGGGAATTTCGAGCAGTACTTC
TRBJ1-4	TRBV28	once	TRBD1	CASSPPGTVLEKLFF	TGTGCCAGCAGCCCTCCCGGGACAGTCCTTGAAAAACTGTTTTTT
TRBJ2-7	TRBV29-1	NA	TRBD2	CSVASGVRYEQYF	TGCAGCGTTGCTAGCGGAGTCAGATACGAGCAGTACTTC
TRBJ1-1	TRBV5-1	NA	NA	CASSSMGARNTEAFF	TGCGCCAGCAGCTCCATGGGGGCGCGGAACACTGAAGCTTTCTTT
TRBJ2-2	TRBV2	NA	NA	CASSGWQNTGELFF	TGTGCCAGCAGTGGGTGGCAGAACACCGGGGAGCTGTTTTTT
TRBJ2-1	TRBV14	once	NA	CASSPRPGAHNEQFF	TGTGCCAGCAGCCCCCGTCCAGGGGCCCACAATGAGCAGTTCTTC
TRBJ1-5	TRBV2	NA	NA	CATGLPGGLKQPQHF	TGTGCCACCGGGCTTCCGGGAGGACTTAAGCAGCCCCAGCATTTT
TRBJ1-2	TRBV12-5	NA	TRBD1	CASGLAGQGAGYTF	TGTGCTAGTGGTTTGGCGGGACAGGGAGCTGGCTACACCTTC
TRBJ1-3	TRBV27	NA	NA	CASSLSAYSGNTIYF	TGTGCCAGCAGTTTATCAGCATACTCTGGAAACACCATATATTTT
TRBJ2-2	TRBV18	NA	TRBD1	CASSPTMGQGSGELFF	TGTGCCAGCTCACCAACGATGGGACAGGGCAGCGGGGAGCTGTTTTTT
TRBJ1-1	TRBV11-2	NA	NA	CASADVKRASVEAFF	TGTGCCAGCGCCGATGTAAAGAGGGCTTCAGTTGAAGCTTTCTTT
TRBJ1-6	TRBV7-8	NA	NA	CASSSLQGRASPLHF	TGTGCCAGCAGCTCACTTCAGGGAAGAGCATCACCCCTCCACTTT
TRBJ2-1	TRBV7-8	NA	TRBD2	CASYWTSGAYNEQFF	TGTGCCAGCTACTGGACTAGCGGGGCCTACAATGAGCAGTTCTTC
TRBJ2-2	TRBV6-5	NA	NA	CASSYPQGSNTGELFF	TGTGCCAGCAGTTACCCGCAGGGGAGCAACACCGGGGAGCTGTTTTTT
TRBJ2-5	TRBV4-1	NA	TRBD2	CASSQDPGRGGAETQYF	TGCGCCAGCAGCCAAGATCCGGGGCGGGGGGGCGCCGAGACCCAGTACTTC
TRBJ1-2	TRBV28	NA	TRBD1	CASSHRGGYTF	TGTGCCAGCAGTCACAGGGGAGGCTACACCTTC
TRBJ2-7	TRBV14	NA	TRBD2	CASSQDWAGTSGRSSYEQYF	TGTGCCAGCAGCCAAGATTGGGCCGGGACTAGCGGACGGAGCTCCTACGAGCAGTACTTC
TRBJ2-1	TRBV24-1	NA	TRBD1	CATSDVGQGLSNEQFF	TGTGCCACCAGTGACGTTGGACAGGGTTTATCCAATGAGCAGTTCTTC
TRBJ2-1	TRBV6-5	NA	NA	CASRAAVGVNEQFF	TGTGCCAGCAGGGCAGCGGTGGGTGTGAATGAGCAGTTCTTC
TRBJ2-3	TRBV12-5	NA	TRBD2	CASGLDSGGLTDTQYF	TGTGCTAGTGGTTTGGACAGCGGGGGTCTCACAGATACGCAGTATTTT
TRBJ2-3	TRBV11-2	once	NA	CASSLDRGSTDTQYF	TGTGCCAGCAGCCTCGATCGGGGAAGCACAGATACGCAGTATTTT
TRBJ2-2	TRBV7-2	NA	NA	CASSRYSLVAANTGELFF	TGTGCCAGCAGCCGCTATTCTCTTGTAGCGGCGAACACCGGGGAGCTGTTTTTT
TRBJ2-5	TRBV2	NA	TRBD2	CASSVLADYATQYF	TGTGCCAGCAGTGTGCTAGCGGACTATGCGACCCAGTACTTC
TRBJ2-1	TRBV24-1	NA	TRBD2	CATSDPGLAGVSSYNEQFF	TGTGCCACCAGTGACCCCGGACTAGCGGGAGTCTCCTCCTACAATGAGCAGTTCTTC
TRBJ2-7	TRBV3-1/TRBV3-2	NA	NA	CASSQGFSENEQYF	TGTGCCAGCAGCCAAGGCTTCTCGGAGAACGAGCAGTACTTC
TRBJ2-5	TRBV19	NA	NA	CASSARETQYF	TGTGCCAGTAGTGCGAGAGAGACCCAGTACTTC
TRBJ2-2	TRBV19	NA	TRBD1	CASSISTGRIGELFF	TGTGCCAGTAGTATCTCGACAGGGAGAATCGGGGAGCTGTTTTTT
TRBJ2-3	TRBV4-1	NA	NA	CASSPTTGPSTDTQYF	TGCGCCAGCAGCCCAACGACAGGCCCCAGCACAGATACGCAGTATTTT
TRBJ2-5	TRBV6-1	NA	NA	CASSELGAGETQYF	TGTGCCAGCAGTGAACTGGGGGCAGGGGAGACCCAGTACTTC
TRBJ2-1	TRBV5-4	NA	NA	CASSLAAGVNEQFF	TGTGCCAGCAGCTTGGCTGCAGGGGTTAATGAGCAGTTCTTC
TRBJ1-6	TRBV7-6	NA	NA	CASSSTRGAPLHF	TGTGCCAGCAGCTCTACGAGAGGAGCACCCCTCCACTTT
TRBJ1-1	TRBV28	NA	NA	CASMEGRAEAFF	TGTGCCAGCATGGAGGGACGGGCTGAAGCTTTCTTT
TRBJ1-3	TRBV18	NA	NA	CASSLRESSGNTIYF	TGTGCCAGCTCCCTCCGGGAATCCTCTGGAAACACCATATATTTT
TRBJ1-4	TRBV4-1	NA	NA	CASSQEGRPVRKLFF	TGCGCCAGCAGCCAAGAGGGCCGCCCTGTGAGAAAACTGTTTTTT
TRBJ1-6	TRBV5-1	NA	TRBD1	CASSQTGGADSPLHF	TGCGCCAGCAGCCAGACAGGGGGCGCAGATTCACCCCTCCACTTT
TRBJ1-2	TRBV7-9	NA	NA	CASSLGGREANYGYTF	TGTGCCAGCAGCTTAGGCGGTCGGGAAGCTAACTATGGCTACACCTTC
TRBJ1-3	TRBV27	NA	NA	CASSFRVGLSGNTIYF	TGTGCCAGCAGTTTCCGCGTGGGGCTCTCTGGAAACACCATATATTTT
TRBJ2-1	TRBV18	NA	TRBD1	CASSPTGAVYNEQFF	TGTGCCAGCTCACCGACAGGGGCGGTCTACAATGAGCAGTTCTTC
TRBJ2-7	TRBV5-6	NA	NA	CASSPTVGRTETGEQYF	TGTGCCAGCAGTCCCACGGTAGGAAGGACCGAGACGGGGGAGCAGTACTTC
TRBJ1-1	TRBV9	NA	NA	CASSGRTRENTEAFF	TGTGCCAGCAGCGGACGAACCAGGGAGAACACTGAAGCTTTCTTT
TRBJ2-7	TRBV7-2	NA	TRBD2	CASSLRSGGEQYF	TGTGCCAGCAGCTTAAGAAGCGGGGGCGAGCAGTACTTC